The rows below give T cell receptor beta chains drawn from one sample of a study of T cells in Graves' hyperthyroidism and ophthalmopathy. In TCRdb, the multiplex PCR reads were re-called with MiXCR into one record per CDR3 protein. The sample lists 550,000 to 600,000 distinct CDR3 sequences, approximately 14% seen once, with more than 6% in the top ten. Sequencing was done on a sample of blood. The receptors were sampled from a woman aged 18 to 35 with Graves' ophthalmopathy. Both conserved end residues are part of each CDR3. Each record gives: J gene, clone size, V gene, D gene, CDR3 protein, CDR3 DNA. D genes are given only for firm matches. Size tells how often a clone was seen (once, few, many) or the class of an expanded clone, and some rows leave it out.

>TRBJ2-7|many|TRBV28|TRBD2
CASSLGSGTVWEQYF
TGTGCCAGCAGTTTAGGTAGCGGGACCGTGTGGGAGCAGTACTTC
>TRBJ2-1|many|TRBV5-1|.
CASSLGLGSSYNEQFF
TGCGCCAGCAGCTTGGGACTCGGTAGCTCCTACAATGAGCAGTTCTTC
>TRBJ2-3|many|TRBV7-9|.
CASSSPGPSTDTQYF
TGTGCCAGCAGCTCCCCGGGACCTAGCACAGATACGCAGTATTTT
>TRBJ2-7|few|TRBV9|.
CASSVIGGEQYF
TGTGCCAGCAGCGTAATTGGGGGCGAGCAGTACTTC
>TRBJ2-7|many|TRBV20-1|TRBD1
CSARRPGTGNIFSEQYF
TGCAGTGCTAGACGTCCCGGGACAGGGAATATCTTTTCCGAGCAGTACTTC
>TRBJ2-3|.|TRBV29-1|TRBD2
CSSKAGGTDTQYF
TGCAGCTCAAAAGCGGGAGGGACAGATACGCAGTATTTT
>TRBJ2-6|few|TRBV7-9|.
CASSPSRMAGANVLTF
TGTGCCAGCAGCCCCAGTCGTATGGCCGGGGCCAACGTCCTGACTTTC
>TRBJ1-5|few|TRBV7-3|TRBD1
CASSSQGNSNQPQHF
TGTGCCAGCAGTTCACAGGGGAATAGCAATCAGCCCCAGCATTTT
>TRBJ2-7|.|TRBV10-3|.
CAISAGSGHEQYF
TGTGCCATCAGTGCGGGGTCGGGCCACGAGCAGTACTTC
>TRBJ2-5|many|TRBV11-2|.
CASSLVMGWPQETQYF
TGTGCCAGCAGCTTAGTAATGGGATGGCCCCAAGAGACCCAGTACTTC
>TRBJ1-1|few|TRBV28|.
CASSPIRLNTEAFF
TGTGCCAGCAGTCCAATCAGATTGAACACTGAAGCTTTCTTT
>TRBJ1-4|many|TRBV3-1|TRBD1
CASSGQGVTTNEKLFF
TGTGCCAGCAGCGGACAGGGGGTTACAACTAATGAAAAACTGTTTTTT
>TRBJ2-1|.|TRBV19|.
CASISSAGNRYNEQFF
TGTGCCAGTATCTCCTCGGCAGGGAACCGATACAATGAGCAGTTCTTC
>TRBJ2-1|many|TRBV6-1|TRBD2
CASSSGLAAVNEQFF
TGTGCCAGCAGTTCGGGACTAGCGGCCGTCAATGAGCAGTTCTTC
>TRBJ2-5|few|TRBV19|.
CASSISTVGSQETQYF
TGTGCCAGTAGTATATCCACTGTGGGGAGCCAAGAGACCCAGTACTTC
>TRBJ1-4|many|TRBV28|TRBD1
CASSSTGGNEKLFF
TGTGCCAGCAGTTCGACAGGGGGGAATGAAAAACTGTTTTTT
>TRBJ2-1|.|TRBV2|TRBD2
CASSRSGSPNEQFF
TGTGCCAGCAGCCGTAGCGGGAGTCCGAATGAGCAGTTCTTC
>TRBJ2-5|.|TRBV7-7|.
CASSFNKRGTQYF
TGTGCTAGCAGCTTTAATAAAAGGGGGACCCAGTACTTC
>TRBJ1-5|many|TRBV2|.
CASTGARVGQPQHF
TGTGCCAGCACCGGGGCGCGTGTCGGTCAGCCCCAGCATTTT
>TRBJ2-7|once|TRBV6-2/TRBV6-3|.
CATVGQSSYEQYF
TGTGCCACCGTTGGACAGAGCTCCTACGAGCAGTACTTC
>TRBJ2-1|.|TRBV7-9|TRBD2
CASSLTRERENEQFF
TGTGCCAGCAGCTTAACGCGGGAGAGGGAGAATGAGCAGTTCTTC
>TRBJ1-2|many|TRBV29-1|TRBD1
CSADRAEGYGYTF
TGCAGCGCGGACAGGGCTGAGGGCTATGGCTACACCTTC
>TRBJ2-7|few|TRBV24-1|.
CATSAGLETYEQYF
TGTGCCACCAGTGCGGGACTTGAAACCTACGAGCAGTACTTC
>TRBJ1-2|few|TRBV27|TRBD1
CASSFRGGAAYGYTF
TGTGCCAGCAGTTTTCGAGGGGGCGCGGCCTATGGCTACACCTTC
>TRBJ2-7|few|TRBV4-2|TRBD2
CASSHYSGTTYEQYF
TGTGCCAGCAGCCACTACTCCGGGACTACCTACGAGCAGTACTTC
>TRBJ2-5|many|TRBV29-1|.
CSVEAGAVQETQYF
TGCAGCGTTGAAGCTGGGGCAGTCCAAGAGACCCAGTACTTC
>TRBJ2-3|many|TRBV5-1|.
CASSPGPGGTDTQYF
TGCGCCAGCAGCCCCGGGCCTGGGGGGACAGATACGCAGTATTTT
>TRBJ1-3|.|TRBV24-1|.
CATTPSSGNTIYF
TGTGCCACCACGCCCTCCTCTGGAAACACCATATATTTT
>TRBJ1-5|many|TRBV12-5|.
CASGLGTGNQPQHF
TGTGCTAGTGGTTTGGGGACAGGCAATCAGCCCCAGCATTTT
>TRBJ2-1|.|TRBV19|.
CASSIEPWRGYEQFF
TGTGCCAGTAGTATAGAACCTTGGCGGGGCTATGAGCAGTTCTTC